Following are 25 T cell receptor beta chains from one sample sequenced in a study of blood T cell repertoires in COVID-19. This table comes from immunoSEQ multiplex PCR, and its TCRdb copy is limited to in-frame clones, with some not included. The sample includes some 220,000 clones, around 84% of them seen just once. Input material: peripheral blood. These TCRs come from a woman of 80 years or more with active or convalescent COVID-19.

The chain is built from TRBV6-2 or TRBV6-3 and TRBJ2-7; D is ambiguous. CDR3 length: 13 residues. Per germline, CDR1 MNHEY and CDR2 SVGEGT. V shed 5 bases and J shed 0 bases, with 8 bases lying between them. The CDR3 here is CASSTGSSYEQYF. The DNA of the CDR3 is TGTGCCAGCAGTACGGGTTCCTCCTACGAGCAGTACTTC.

This clone came up a few times. V gene TRBV5-4 combines with J gene TRBJ2-2; 9 bases map to TRBD1. The CDR3 loop spans 15 amino acids. Germline assignment: CDR1 SGHNT and CDR2 YYREEE (reference sequence). V shed 4 bases, J shed 5 bases, and the junction held 6 bases outside the gene matches. The CDR3 loop is CASSRTGVDTGELFF. CDR3 in DNA: TGTGCCAGCAGCAGGACAGGGGTTGATACCGGGGAGCTGTTTTTT.

The chain recombines TRBV7-2 with TRBJ1-2, with 8 positions matching TRBD1. CDR1 and CDR2 from the germline V gene are SGHTA and FQGNSA. V lost 1 base and J lost 8; bases outside the gene matches: 9. This CDR3 comprises 15 residues. CDR3 loop: CASSLDWAGGRGYTF. For the CDR3, the DNA is TGTGCCAGCAGCTTAGATTGGGCAGGGGGCAGAGGCTACACCTTC. The variable domain in full, with the rest retrieved from reference TRBV7-2 and TRBJ1-2, is GAGVSQSPSNKVTEKGKDVELRCDPISGHTALYWYRQSLGQGLEFLIYFQGNSAPDKSGLPSDRFSAERTGGSVSTLTIQRTQQEDSAVYLCASSLDWAGGRGYTFGSGTRLTVV.

The J gene is TRBJ1-2, the V gene TRBV7-2, with 9 bases fitting TRBD1. The CDR3 covers 13 residues. Germline CDR1 and CDR2: SGHTA and FQGNSA. Losses at the gene ends were 5 bases for V and 10 bases for J; bases not matched to a gene: 8. CDR3 in amino acids: CASSPYRGRDYTF. The CDR3 bases are TGTGCCAGCAGCCCATACAGGGGGCGCGACTACACCTTC. The whole variable domain, remainder taken from reference TRBV7-2 and TRBJ1-2, is GAGVSQSPSNKVTEKGKDVELRCDPISGHTALYWYRQSLGQGLEFLIYFQGNSAPDKSGLPSDRFSAERTGGSVSTLTIQRTQQEDSAVYLCASSPYRGRDYTFGSGTRLTVV.

The genes are TRBV11-2 and TRBJ2-3, with 9 positions matching TRBD2. CDR1 is SGHAT, CDR2 FQNNGV, per germline. The CDR3 is made up of 18 amino acids. The V segment lost 1 base and the J segment 2 bases; nucleotides outside the gene matches: 10. CDR3: CASSLVFASGNPTDTQYF. For the CDR3, the DNA is TGTGCCAGCAGCTTAGTTTTCGCTAGCGGGAACCCCACAGATACGCAGTATTTT.

This rearrangement joins TRBV19 to TRBJ1-2; D remains ambiguous. The CDR3 extends over 13 amino acids. Germline V gene sequence: CDR1 LNHDA, CDR2 SQIVND (reference sequence). The V gene lost 6 bases and the J gene lost 4 bases, with 12 bases spanning the gap. The CDR3, as DNA: TGTGCCAGTAGGACGTCCCCGGGCTATGGCTACACCTTC. It specifies CASRTSPGYGYTF.

The V and J genes are TRBV7-2 and TRBJ2-1, with 12 bases fitting TRBD2. Germline CDR1 and CDR2: SGHTA and FQGNSA. V shed 1 base, J shed 0 bases, and the junction held 7 bases outside the gene matches. The CDR3 has 19 residues. The CDR3 sequence: CASSLVGTSGPSSYNEQFF. In nucleotides, the CDR3 is TGTGCCAGCAGCTTAGTAGGGACTAGCGGGCCGAGCTCCTACAATGAGCAGTTCTTC.

The V gene is TRBV5-6, the J gene TRBJ2-7, with a weak D call TRBD1 (6 bases). V shed 3 bases and J shed 2 bases, with 15 bases lying between them. Germline CDR1 is SGHDT and CDR2 is YYEEEE. This CDR3 spans 15 amino acids. The CDR3 spells CASSYLDRTAYEQYF. CDR3 DNA: TGTGCCAGCAGCTACCTAGACAGGACCGCCTACGAGCAGTACTTC.

J is TRBJ2-1 and V is TRBV5-6, with D perhaps matching TRBD1 (5 bases). There are 14 residues in the CDR3. Per the germline V gene, CDR1 is SGHDT and CDR2 is YYEEEE. Trimming took off 5 bases at V and 10 bases at J, with 19 bases between the two ends. As DNA, the CDR3 is TGTGCCAGCAGTCTCGACATTCAGGGTTTGGAGCAGTTCTTC. Residues: CASSLDIQGLEQFF. Variable domain in full (rest from reference TRBV5-6 and TRBJ2-1): DAGVTQSPTHLIKTRGQQVTLRCSPKSGHDTVSWYQQALGQGPQFIFQYYEEEERQRGNFPDRFSGHQFPNYSSELNVNALLLGDSALYLCASSLDIQGLEQFFGPGTRLTVL.

J is TRBJ2-3 and V is TRBV5-1, with D possibly being TRBD2 (6 bases). Germline V gene lookup returns CDR1 SGHRS and CDR2 YFSETQ. CDR3 length equals 15 residues. Trimming stripped 3 bases from V and 2 bases from J, with 13 bases between. The CDR3 DNA is TGCGCCAGCAGCTGGGGACTGAGTACCACAGATACGCAGTATTTT. It specifies CASSWGLSTTDTQYF.

The chain links TRBV19 to TRBJ2-3, with 13 positions matching TRBD2. The CDR3 sequence is 18 residues long. CDR1 and CDR2 (germline): LNHDA, SQIVND (reference sequence). J lost 3 bases, V lost 4 bases, and 10 bases had no gene match. The CDR3 here is CASSRRTSGRVGTDTQYF. CDR3 DNA: TGTGCCAGTAGTAGAAGGACTAGCGGGAGAGTCGGAACAGATACGCAGTATTTT.

The chain is built from TRBV12-3 or TRBV12-4 and TRBJ2-7; D might be TRBD2 (5 bases). The CDR3 covers 12 residues. V was pared by 3 bases and J by 3 bases, with 6 bases between. The CDR3 region has the DNA TGTGCCAGCAGTTTGAGCGGCTACGAGCAGTACTTC. This codes for CASSLSGYEQYF.

The J gene is TRBJ1-1, the V gene TRBV7-3; a possible D gene is TRBD1 (5 bases). Germline V gene data show CDR1 as SGHTA and CDR2 as FQGTGA. This CDR3 has 13 residues. V shed 3 bases and J shed 2 bases, with 7 bases lying between them. The CDR3 nucleotides read TGTGCCAGCAGCTTCAGGGATAACACTGAAGCTTTCTTT. It translates to CASSFRDNTEAFF.

The rearrangement links TRBV6-5 to TRBJ2-7, with a weak D call TRBD2 (5 bases). The CDR3 contains 14 residues. CDR1 is MNHEY and CDR2 is SVGAGI in the germline V gene. The ends were cut back, 0 bases at V and 3 bases at J, with 9 bases in the middle. The CDR3 DNA reads TGTGCCAGCAGTTACTCGAGGGCAGGCTACGAGCAGTACTTC. This translates into CASSYSRAGYEQYF.

CDR3: CASSTHVMREQFF. The CDR3 DNA reads as TGTGCCAGTAGTACCCACGTTATGCGCGAGCAGTTCTTC. The genes are TRBV19 and TRBJ2-1; no clear D. The CDR3 sequence is 13 residues long. The V gene's germline CDR1 is LNHDA and CDR2 SQIVND (reference sequence). V was pared by 4 bases and J by 10 bases, with 14 bases between.

This clone turned up a few times. In DNA, the CDR3 is TGTGCCAGCAGCGATATGGACAACACAGATACGCAGTATTTT. It encodes CASSDMDNTDTQYF. The V call is TRBV9, the J call TRBJ2-3; a weak D match, TRBD1 (5 bases). Per germline, CDR1 SGDLS and CDR2 YYNGEE. The CDR3 has 14 amino acids. The ends were cut back, 3 bases at V and 2 bases at J, with 10 bases in the middle.

This clone was counted at least ten times. The CDR3 DNA follows: TGTGCCTGGAGACCCACAGGGGGAAGGGATCAGCCCCAGCATTTT. Residues: CAWRPTGGRDQPQHF. The chain has TRBV30 and TRBJ1-5; TRBD1 agrees at 8 bases. Germline CDR1 and CDR2: GTSNPN and SVGIG (reference sequence). The CDR3 totals 15 residues. V was pared by 3 bases and J by 5 bases, with 9 bases of the junction left unmatched.

CDR3 loop: CASSSEQEAFF. The CDR3 region has the DNA TGTGCCAGCAGCTCGGAACAGGAAGCTTTCTTT. V usage is TRBV7-9 and J usage is TRBJ1-1; the D is unclear. CDR3 length equals 11 residues. V lost 4 bases, J lost 8 bases, and 8 bases lay in between. The germline gives CDR1 SEHNR, CDR2 FQNEAQ (reference sequence).

This chain uses TRBV3-1 (or the pseudogene TRBV3-2) with TRBJ2-3, with 11 bases that match TRBD2. The CDR3 spans 18 residues. V lost 2 bases and J lost 4; bases outside the gene matches: 11. Germline V lookup: CDR1 LGHDT, CDR2 YNNKEL (reference sequence). CDR3 in amino acids: CASSQTSLAGGVADTQYF. In DNA, the CDR3 is TGTGCCAGCAGCCAAACCTCCCTAGCGGGGGGTGTTGCAGATACGCAGTATTTT.

The V and J genes are TRBV11-2 and TRBJ2-5; 9 bases match TRBD2. Germline values: CDR1 SGHAT, CDR2 FQNNGV. The CDR3 runs to 16 residues. After removal of 1 base from V and 3 bases from J, the junction contained 6 bases not matched to a gene. CDR3 DNA sequence: TGTGCCAGCAGCTTAGGCCATAGCGGGAGTAAAGAGACCCAGTACTTC. Protein product: CASSLGHSGSKETQYF. The complete variable domain, with remaining parts taken from reference TRBV11-2 and TRBJ2-5, reads EAGVAQSPRYKIIEKRQSVAFWCNPISGHATLYWYQQILGQGPKLLIQFQNNGVVDDSQLPKDRFSAERLKGVDSTLKIQPAKLEDSAVYLCASSLGHSGSKETQYFGPGTRLLVL.

The CDR3 is CASSQGAGTQYF. CDR3 coding DNA: TGTGCCAGCAGCCAGGGGGCGGGGACCCAGTACTTC. The chain carries TRBV7-2 and TRBJ2-5, with 8 nucleotides matching TRBD1. The germline V gene encodes CDR1 SGHTA and CDR2 FQGNSA. Trimming took 5 bases from V and 7 from J; bases not matched to a gene: 3. The CDR3 consists of 12 residues. Looking up the rest from reference TRBV7-2 and TRBJ2-5 gives the full variable domain: GAGVSQSPSNKVTEKGKDVELRCDPISGHTALYWYRQSLGQGLEFLIYFQGNSAPDKSGLPSDRFSAERTGGSVSTLTIQRTQQEDSAVYLCASSQGAGTQYFGPGTRLLVL.

CDR3 sequence: CASSLNQDTQYF. DNA of the CDR3: TGCGCCAGCAGCTTGAACCAGGATACGCAGTATTTT. The chain links TRBV5-1 to TRBJ2-3; D gene uncertain. The V gene lost 1 base and the J gene lost 6 bases, with 6 bases spanning the gap. Germline V gives CDR1 SGHRS, CDR2 YFSETQ. This CDR3 has 12 amino acids.

This clone has only a few counts. V usage is TRBV5-8 and J usage is TRBJ2-3, with 11 bases identical to TRBD2. After removal of 4 bases from V and 5 bases from J, the junction contained 3 bases not matched to a gene. Germline V lookup: CDR1 SGHTS, CDR2 YDEGEE. The CDR3 sequence is 14 residues long. The CDR3 spells CASSPGTSGDTQYF. CDR3 bases: TGTGCCAGCAGCCCTGGGACTAGCGGAGATACGCAGTATTTT.

The J gene is TRBJ2-5, the V gene TRBV18, with 9 bases fitting TRBD2. The J segment lost 2 bases and the V segment lost 5 bases, leaving 9 bases of the junction unmatched. Germline V gene sequence: CDR1 KGHSH, CDR2 LQKENI. CDR3 length: 16 residues. DNA for the CDR3: TGTGCCAGCTCAGGCTCAAGCGGGGGGATACAAGAGACCCAGTACTTC. Residues: CASSGSSGGIQETQYF.

This clone turned up a few times. V and J are TRBV29-1 and TRBJ1-3, with TRBD1 matching over 12 bases. Trimming took 6 bases from V and 10 from J; bases not matched to a gene: 13. From germline, CDR1 is SQVTM and CDR2 ANQGSEA. The CDR3 is 15 amino acids. CDR3 in amino acids: CSVKSPQGQGATIYF. CDR3 DNA: TGCAGCGTCAAAAGCCCCCAGGGACAGGGGGCGACCATATATTTT.